Below are 31 T cell receptor beta chains sequenced from a single sample in a study of graft-versus-host responses after intestinal transplantation. Clones were sequenced by immunoSEQ multiplex PCR, and TCRdb holds only the in-frame ones, with some missing. In the table there are roughly 100,000 clones, over 75% of which are singletons. No antigens are known for them. Sequences were derived from unstimulated CD4+ T cells sorted from spleen or lymph node cells, sampled before intestinal transplant. All receptors come from a human donor who received an intestinal transplant.

The chain couples TRBV18 to TRBJ1-5, with D hard to call. The germline V gene has CDR1 KGHSH and CDR2 LQKENI. The CDR3 has 13 residues. With 6 bases removed from V and 5 bases from J, the gap between germline ends came to 11 bases. Here the CDR3 reads CASSRVGHQPQHF. CDR3 bases: TGTGCCAGCTCTCGGGTAGGTCATCAGCCCCAGCATTTT.

The chain carries TRBV27 and TRBJ2-5; tentatively, D is TRBD1 (5 bases). V was trimmed by 0 bases and J by 7 bases, leaving 12 bases between them. The CDR3 runs 14 residues. Germline CDR1 MNHEY, CDR2 SMNVEV (reference sequence). CDR3 amino acids: CASSLSMGLGTQYF. For the CDR3, the DNA is TGTGCCAGCAGTTTATCGATGGGGCTGGGGACCCAGTACTTC.

The gene calls are TRBV7-6 and TRBJ2-1; possibly TRBD2 for D (6 bases). Germline loops: CDR1 SGHVS, CDR2 FNYEAQ. The CDR3 runs 14 residues. V was trimmed by 5 bases and J by 9 bases, leaving 17 bases between them. The CDR3 DNA sequence: TGTGCCAGCAGCGAACGGAGGGCCAACGGTGAGCAGTTCTTC. Protein product: CASSERRANGEQFF.

The J gene is TRBJ1-1, the V gene TRBV19; no firm D call. The CDR3 loop spans 13 amino acids. The V end lost 4 bases, the J end lost 6 bases, and 12 bases lay between the germline ends. Germline V gene sequence: CDR1 LNHDA, CDR2 SQIVND (reference sequence). The CDR3 DNA follows: TGTGCCAGTAGTAAAGGCAGGAAGGCTGAAGCTTTCTTT. Translation gives CASSKGRKAEAFF.

This clone came up a few times. The chain couples TRBV27 to TRBJ1-4; TRBD1 agrees at 8 bases. Germline CDR1 and CDR2: MNHEY and SMNVEV (reference sequence). The ends lost 1 base at V and 8 bases at J; junction bases unmatched: 3. This CDR3 contains 14 residues. The CDR3 region is CASSLYRGSEKLFF. The CDR3 coding sequence is TGTGCCAGCAGTTTATACAGGGGGTCGGAAAAACTGTTTTTT.

The rearrangement links TRBV9 to TRBJ1-2; TRBD1 aligns across 7 bases. Germline trimming cut 2 bases from V and 5 bases from J; bases unmatched to any gene: 12. CDR3 length equals 16 residues. The germline gives CDR1 SGDLS, CDR2 YYNGEE. The CDR3 spells CASSVYGTGDPYGYTF. In DNA form, the CDR3 reads TGTGCCAGCAGCGTGTACGGAACAGGGGATCCATATGGCTACACCTTC.

The chain employs TRBV6-5 and TRBJ1-5, with D perhaps TRBD1 (5 bases). Germline V lookup: CDR1 MNHEY, CDR2 SVGAGI. V shed 0 bases and J shed 4 bases, with 7 bases lying between them. CDR3 length equals 14 residues. The DNA of the CDR3 is TGTGCCAGCAGTTACTCCAAGGGGAATCAGCCCCAGCATTTT. It encodes CASSYSKGNQPQHF.

The V call is TRBV27, the J call TRBJ1-2, with D possibly matching TRBD1 (5 bases). The CDR3 runs 16 residues. Germline CDR1 is MNHEY and CDR2 is SMNVEV (reference sequence). With 4 bases removed from V and 0 bases from J, the gap between germline ends came to 15 bases. CDR3 coding DNA: TGTGCCAGCAGTTCGGCCAGGGCACCCTCTAACTATGGCTACACCTTC. It yields the protein CASSSARAPSNYGYTF.

The rearrangement joins TRBV4-1 to TRBJ1-5; D is possibly TRBD1 (6 bases). Germline CDR1 reads MGHRA; CDR2 reads YSYEKL. This CDR3 has 18 amino acids. The V end lost 8 bases, the J end lost 0 bases, and 23 bases lay between the germline ends. The CDR3 coding sequence is TGCGCCAGCCTAGTATTACCCGGACAGACTAATAGCAATCAGCCCCAGCATTTT. Translation: CASLVLPGQTNSNQPQHF.

The chain is built from TRBV7-3 and TRBJ2-3, with D possibly matching TRBD2 (5 bases). V shed 6 bases and J shed 6 bases, with 16 bases lying between them. This CDR3 is built from 14 residues. Germline values: CDR1 SGHTA, CDR2 FQGTGA. CDR3 loop: CASSLGTRGDTQYF. The CDR3 DNA follows: TGTGCCAGCAGTTTAGGTACTAGAGGGGATACGCAGTATTTT.

The chain couples TRBV5-4 to TRBJ2-5; TRBD1 aligns across 8 bases. The germline V gene encodes CDR1 SGHNT and CDR2 YYREEE (reference sequence). Losses at the gene ends were 3 bases for V and 3 bases for J; bases not matched to a gene: 1. The CDR3 contains 13 residues. CDR3 nucleotide sequence: TGTGCCAGCAGCTCGGGACAGGAAGAGACCCAGTACTTC. Its protein product is CASSSGQEETQYF.

The chain combines TRBV27 with TRBJ1-6; D perhaps matches TRBD1 (6 bases). CDR3 length equals 14 residues. CDR1 and CDR2 from the germline V gene are MNHEY and SMNVEV (reference sequence). Trimming cost V 2 bases and J 6 bases, with 8 bases left between them. The CDR3 region has the DNA TGTGCCAGCAGTTTAGAGGGGGTTAATTCACCCCTCCACTTT. Encoded protein: CASSLEGVNSPLHF.

This chain connects TRBV27 to TRBJ2-4, with 9 bases identical to TRBD1. Germline CDR1 is MNHEY and CDR2 is SMNVEV (reference sequence). V shed 6 bases and J 5 bases; nucleotides not matched to a gene: 2. The CDR3 loop spans 13 amino acids. CDR3 bases: TGTGCCAGCAGACAGGGGGCGGAAAACATTCAGTACTTC. Protein product: CASRQGAENIQYF.

The chain links TRBV27 to TRBJ2-3; 7 nucleotides line up with TRBD2. CDR1 and CDR2 from the germline V gene are MNHEY and SMNVEV (reference sequence). This CDR3 has 15 residues. Germline trimming cut 1 base from V and 2 bases from J; bases unmatched to any gene: 3. The CDR3: CASSLWTRNTDTQYF. DNA for the CDR3: TGTGCCAGCAGTTTATGGACTAGGAACACAGATACGCAGTATTTT.

V gene TRBV5-1 combines with J gene TRBJ1-5; D is undetermined. The CDR3 consists of 15 residues. The germline gives CDR1 SGHRS, CDR2 YFSETQ. Trimming removed 5 bases at V and 5 bases at J, with 17 bases between. The CDR3 nucleotides are TGCGCCAGCAGTTTATCCGCTGGGAGGGATCAGCCCCAGCATTTT. Its protein is CASSLSAGRDQPQHF.

The chain joins TRBV28 to TRBJ2-1; D may be TRBD2 (6 bases). Trimming removed 7 bases from V and 6 bases from J, with 13 bases in between. The germline V gene encodes CDR1 MDHEN and CDR2 SYDVKM. The CDR3 covers 13 residues. The CDR3, as DNA: TGTGCCAGCACGGGGGAGCCCAGCAATGAGCAGTTCTTC. Amino acid sequence: CASTGEPSNEQFF.

The chain employs TRBV5-1 and TRBJ2-5, with TRBD1 matching 8 bases. This CDR3 spans 14 amino acids. Trimming cost V 1 base and J 5 bases; bases outside gene matches: 4. Germline V gene lookup returns CDR1 SGHRS and CDR2 YFSETQ. The CDR3 here is CASSLSRTGETQYF. CDR3 bases: TGCGCCAGCAGCTTGTCAAGGACAGGGGAGACCCAGTACTTC. Together with reference TRBV5-1 and TRBJ2-5, the CDR3 gives the full variable domain: KAGVTQTPRYLIKTRGQQVTLSCSPISGHRSVSWYQQTPGQGLQFLFEYFSETQRNKGNFPGRFSGRQFSNSRSEMNVSTLELGDSALYLCASSLSRTGETQYFGPGTRLLVL.

This clone was seen more than once but under ten times. The chain uses TRBV28 and TRBJ2-7, with D perhaps TRBD2 (5 bases). V was pared by 2 bases and J by 2 bases, with 13 bases between. The CDR3 runs 15 residues. The germline V gene has CDR1 MDHEN and CDR2 SYDVKM. This chain's CDR3 is CASSLRGSATYEQYF. The CDR3 coding sequence is TGTGCCAGCAGTTTACGAGGTAGCGCAACCTACGAGCAGTACTTC.

The V and J genes are TRBV28 and TRBJ2-7; the match to TRBD1 covers 11 bases. With V trimmed by 8 bases and J by 0 bases, 6 bases remained unmatched. The CDR3 length is 15 residues. The V gene's germline CDR1 is MDHEN and CDR2 SYDVKM. CDR3: CASHTGTGGSYEQYF. In nucleotides, the CDR3 is TGTGCCAGCCACACCGGGACAGGGGGCTCCTACGAGCAGTACTTC.

This clone was detected only a few times. This chain links TRBV5-1 with TRBJ2-3, with 11 bases aligning to TRBD2. This CDR3 is 15 amino acids long. Germline V CDR1 and CDR2: SGHRS, YFSETQ. The ends lost 0 bases at V and 4 bases at J; junction bases unmatched: 1. The CDR3 spells CASSLGLAGPDTQYF. In nucleotides, the CDR3 is TGCGCCAGCAGCTTGGGACTAGCGGGGCCAGATACGCAGTATTTT.

This clone is a singleton in its sample. The genes are TRBV10-1 and TRBJ2-7; 7 positions agree with TRBD1. Germline CDR1 reads WNHNN; CDR2 reads SYGVQD (reference sequence). The CDR3 sequence is 15 residues long. The junction had 8 bases not matched to a gene; V was cut back by 0 bases and J by 6 bases. The CDR3 bases are TGCGCCAGCAGTGAGTCAACAGGGGCCATGTCCGAGCAGTACTTC. Translated, it gives CASSESTGAMSEQYF.

The V gene is TRBV6-1, the J gene TRBJ2-5; the D gene could be TRBD1 or TRBD2 (5 bases each). This CDR3 is 13 amino acids long. Germline V gene data show CDR1 as MNHNS and CDR2 as SASEGT. V lost 11 bases to trimming and J lost 4 bases, with 17 bases between them. As DNA, the CDR3 is TGTGCCGGGAACCTCCGGGGCGCAGAGACCCAGTACTTC. It codes for CAGNLRGAETQYF.

This chain joins TRBV5-4 and TRBJ2-1, with D possibly TRBD2 on 7 matching bases. The CDR3 is made up of 16 amino acids. V shed 1 base and J shed 3 bases, with 14 bases lying between them. Germline CDR1 SGHNT, CDR2 YYREEE (reference sequence). The CDR3 spells CASSLLAGAVYNEQFF. The CDR3 DNA sequence: TGTGCCAGCAGCTTGCTTGCGGGGGCGGTCTACAATGAGCAGTTCTTC.

The chain carries TRBV27 and TRBJ2-2; no firm D call. Trimming pared 6 bases from V and 5 bases from J, leaving 10 bases between. Germline CDR1 MNHEY, CDR2 SMNVEV (reference sequence). The CDR3 has 13 residues. CDR3 sequence: CASRTPRTGELFF. CDR3 nucleotides: TGTGCCAGCAGGACCCCGAGGACCGGGGAGCTGTTTTTT.

The chain joins TRBV28 to TRBJ1-4, with 11 bases fitting TRBD1. The CDR3 sequence is 15 residues long. V trimming: 6 bases; J trimming: 4 bases; junction bases outside the gene matches: 4. In germline, CDR1 is MDHEN, CDR2 SYDVKM. CDR3 sequence reads: CASRGQGVGNEKLFF. The CDR3 DNA reads TGTGCCAGCAGGGGACAGGGGGTGGGTAATGAAAAACTGTTTTTT.

The V gene is TRBV30, the J gene TRBJ2-5, with D perhaps matching TRBD2 (5 bases). V lost 0 bases and J lost 0, with 5 bases in between. This CDR3 has 13 amino acids. Germline V gene lookup returns CDR1 GTSNPN and CDR2 SVGIG (reference sequence). The CDR3 coding sequence is TGTGCCTGGAGTGTAGCGGACCAAGAGACCCAGTACTTC. It codes for CAWSVADQETQYF.

This chain joins TRBV6-5 and TRBJ1-2; 8 bases map to TRBD1. Germline assignment: CDR1 MNHEY and CDR2 SVGAGI. V trimming: 5 bases; J trimming: 8 bases; junction bases outside the gene matches: 10. The CDR3 contains 14 residues. The CDR3 protein is CASSDQTGVEGYTF. The CDR3 DNA reads as TGTGCCAGCAGTGACCAGACAGGGGTGGAGGGCTACACCTTC.

The chain has TRBV5-1 and TRBJ2-3, with D perhaps matching TRBD1 (7 bases). V lost 0 bases and J 1 base, leaving 18 bases between the germline ends. Per the germline V gene, CDR1 is SGHRS and CDR2 is YFSETQ. The CDR3 covers 18 residues. This CDR3 reads CASSLEGAGRLRTDTQYF. The CDR3 region has the DNA TGCGCCAGCAGCTTGGAGGGGGCGGGGCGGCTCCGCACAGATACGCAGTATTTT.

This clone has a handful of counts. The gene calls are TRBV6-1 and TRBJ2-1; 7 bases line up with TRBD2. CDR1 and CDR2 from the germline V gene are MNHNS and SASEGT. The junction had 11 bases not matched to a gene; V was cut back by 4 bases and J by 5 bases. This CDR3 has 16 amino acids. DNA for the CDR3: TGTGCCAGCAGTGGGCGCAAGCGGCTAGCGGACAATGAGCAGTTCTTC. Translation: CASSGRKRLADNEQFF.

V is TRBV15 and J is TRBJ2-5; 11 nucleotides align to TRBD1. Near its end, the DNA agrees better with TRBJ2-7, so the J call may be wrong. From germline, CDR1 is LNHNV and CDR2 YYDKDF (reference sequence). This CDR3 region has 16 residues. CDR3 bases: TGTGCCACCAGCAGAGGGATTGGACAGGGGGCTTACGAGCAGTACTTC. Translating it yields CATSRGIGQGAYEQYF.

J is TRBJ2-3 and V is TRBV5-4, with a weak D call TRBD1 (5 bases). Trimming cost V 4 bases and J 2 bases, with 17 bases left between them. Per germline, CDR1 SGHNT and CDR2 YYREEE (reference sequence). CDR3 length: 16 amino acids. In DNA, the CDR3 is TGTGCCAGCAGCCCAAGGACAACCAGCCCCACAGATACGCAGTATTTT. Its protein product is CASSPRTTSPTDTQYF.